The 2 T cell receptor beta chains given below trace back to one sample, sequenced in a study of identical twins. TCRdb called the 5' RACE reads again in MiXCR, with one record for every CDR3 protein. In the table there are approximately 600,000 distinct CDR3 sequences, just over 7% of which are singletons. Another study also made use of these data, one on yellow fever vaccine responses in identical twins.

Sequencing was done on a sample of PBMCs. The receptors stem from a woman younger than 35 in good health.

The table lists this clonotype with a few counts. The chain has TRBV27 and TRBJ2-1, with TRBD2 matching 8 bases. V lost 2 bases, J lost 7 bases, and 13 bases stayed unmatched. The CDR3 totals 17 residues. In germline, CDR1 is MNHEY, CDR2 SMNVEV (reference sequence). The CDR3 spells CASSLAGVGGARNEQFF. CDR3 nucleotides: TGTGCCAGCAGTTTAGCGGGGGTCGGGGGGGCCCGGAATGAGCAGTTCTTC.

The gene calls are TRBV12-3 or TRBV12-4 and TRBJ1-2; TRBD1 aligns across 10 bases. With 6 bases clipped from V and 4 bases from J, the junction kept 8 bases outside the gene matches. The CDR3 covers 15 residues. The CDR3: CASRGQGWGFYGYTF. CDR3 bases: TGTGCCAGCAGGGGACAGGGGTGGGGATTCTATGGCTACACCTTC.